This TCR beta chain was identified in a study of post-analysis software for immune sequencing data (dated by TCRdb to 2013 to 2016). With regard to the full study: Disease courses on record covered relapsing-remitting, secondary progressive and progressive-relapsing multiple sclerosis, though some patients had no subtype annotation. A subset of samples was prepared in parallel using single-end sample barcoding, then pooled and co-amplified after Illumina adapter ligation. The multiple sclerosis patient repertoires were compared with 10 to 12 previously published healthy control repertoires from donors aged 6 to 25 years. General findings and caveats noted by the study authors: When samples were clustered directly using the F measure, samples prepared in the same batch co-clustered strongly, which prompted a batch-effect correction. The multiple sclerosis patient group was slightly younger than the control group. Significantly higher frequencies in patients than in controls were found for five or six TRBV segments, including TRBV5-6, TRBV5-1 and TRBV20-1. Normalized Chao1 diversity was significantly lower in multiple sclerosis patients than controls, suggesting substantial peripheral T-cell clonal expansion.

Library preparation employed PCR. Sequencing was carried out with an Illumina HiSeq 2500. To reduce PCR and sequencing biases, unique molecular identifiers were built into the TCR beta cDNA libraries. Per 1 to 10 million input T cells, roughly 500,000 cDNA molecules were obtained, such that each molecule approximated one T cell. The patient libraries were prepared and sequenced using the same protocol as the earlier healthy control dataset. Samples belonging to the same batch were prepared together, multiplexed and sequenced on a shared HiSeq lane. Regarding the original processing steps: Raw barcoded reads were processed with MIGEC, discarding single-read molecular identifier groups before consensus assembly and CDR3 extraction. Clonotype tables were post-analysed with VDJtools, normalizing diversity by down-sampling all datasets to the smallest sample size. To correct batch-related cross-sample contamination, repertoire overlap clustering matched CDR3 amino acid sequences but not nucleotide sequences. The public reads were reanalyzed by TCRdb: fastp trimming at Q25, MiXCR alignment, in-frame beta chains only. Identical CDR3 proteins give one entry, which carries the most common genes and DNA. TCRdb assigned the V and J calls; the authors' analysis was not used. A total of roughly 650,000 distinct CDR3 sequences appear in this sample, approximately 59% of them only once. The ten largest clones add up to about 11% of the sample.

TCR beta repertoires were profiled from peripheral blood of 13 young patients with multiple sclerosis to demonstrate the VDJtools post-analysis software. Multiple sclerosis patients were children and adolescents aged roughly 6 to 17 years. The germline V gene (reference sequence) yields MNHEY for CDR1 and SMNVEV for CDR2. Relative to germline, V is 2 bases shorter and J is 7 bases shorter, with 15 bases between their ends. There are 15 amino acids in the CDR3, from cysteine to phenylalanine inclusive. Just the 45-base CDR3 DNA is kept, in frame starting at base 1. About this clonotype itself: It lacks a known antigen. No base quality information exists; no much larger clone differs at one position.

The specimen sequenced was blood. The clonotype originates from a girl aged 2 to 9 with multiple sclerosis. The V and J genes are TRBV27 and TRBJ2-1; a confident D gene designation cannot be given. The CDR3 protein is CASSLRSSYENEQFF. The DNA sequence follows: TGTGCCAGCAGTTTAAGGTCCTCATATGAAAATGAGCAGTTCTTC.